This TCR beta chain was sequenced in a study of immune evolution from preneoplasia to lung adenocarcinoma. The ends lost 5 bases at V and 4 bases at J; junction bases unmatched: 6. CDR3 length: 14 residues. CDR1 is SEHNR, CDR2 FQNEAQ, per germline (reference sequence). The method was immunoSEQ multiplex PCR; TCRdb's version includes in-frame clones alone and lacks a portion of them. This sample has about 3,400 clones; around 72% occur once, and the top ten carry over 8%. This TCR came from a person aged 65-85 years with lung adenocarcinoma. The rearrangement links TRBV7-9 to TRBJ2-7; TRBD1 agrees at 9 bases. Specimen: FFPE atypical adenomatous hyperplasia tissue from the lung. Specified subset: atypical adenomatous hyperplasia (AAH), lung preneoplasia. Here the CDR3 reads CASSAPGQGYEQYF. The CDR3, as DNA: TGTGCCAGCAGCGCGCCGGGACAGGGTTACGAGCAGTACTTC.